These T cell receptor beta chains were read from a single sample in a study of blood T cell repertoires in COVID-19. The method was immunoSEQ multiplex PCR; TCRdb's version includes in-frame clones alone and lacks a portion of them. The sample lists over 70,000 clones, roughly three quarters occurring once. The sequenced material came from peripheral blood. These receptors all come from a woman aged 80 or older with acute or convalescent COVID-19. Each CDR3 is given with its conserved first and last residue. A D gene is named only where the DNA matches it firmly. The size entry is marked missing in some rows and otherwise reads once, few, many or a size class.

J	D	V	size	CDR3	DNA
TRBJ2-7	TRBD1	TRBV27	NA	CASSSSSDRGLGEQYF	TGTGCCAGCAGTTCATCCTCGGACAGGGGGTTGGGGGAGCAGTACTTC
TRBJ2-1	TRBD2	TRBV3-1/TRBV3-2	NA	CASSLGTSGRKYNEQFF	TGTGCCAGCAGCCTCGGGACTAGCGGGAGGAAATACAATGAGCAGTTCTTC
TRBJ2-1	TRBD2	TRBV7-2	NA	CASSPISGRLYNEQFF	TGTGCCAGCAGCCCTATAAGCGGGAGACTTTACAATGAGCAGTTCTTC
TRBJ1-1	NA	TRBV18	NA	CASSPVTGISMNTEAFF	TGTGCCAGCTCACCAGTGACAGGTATATCAATGAACACTGAAGCTTTCTTT
TRBJ2-2	TRBD1	TRBV7-2	NA	CASSSGTGLAGELFF	TGTGCCAGCAGCTCGGGGACAGGGTTGGCCGGGGAGCTGTTTTTT
TRBJ1-3	TRBD1	TRBV5-6	once	CASSLNPGGGWNTIYF	TGTGCCAGCAGCTTGAATCCAGGGGGCGGTTGGAACACCATATATTTT
TRBJ2-3	NA	TRBV6-2/TRBV6-3	NA	CASSQDSDTQYF	TGTGCCAGCAGTCAGGATTCAGATACGCAGTATTTT
TRBJ2-7	TRBD1	TRBV18	NA	CASSPTGTGGDYVQYF	TGTGCCAGCTCACCGACCGGGACAGGGGGGGACTACGTGCAGTACTTC
TRBJ1-2	NA	TRBV30	NA	CAWSGGSYGYTF	TGTGCCTGGAGTGGGGGCAGTTATGGCTACACCTTC
TRBJ2-4	TRBD2	TRBV7-2	NA	CASSLTRSSGGAKNIQYF	TGTGCCAGCAGCTTAACGCGGTCTAGCGGGGGAGCCAAAAACATTCAGTACTTC
TRBJ2-2	NA	TRBV12-3/TRBV12-4	NA	CATSLPNTGELFF	TGTGCCACCTCCCTACCGAACACCGGGGAGCTGTTTTTT
TRBJ2-1	TRBD2	TRBV4-2	NA	CASSQEYAGGENEQFF	TGTGCCAGCAGCCAAGAGTATGCGGGAGGGGAAAATGAGCAGTTCTTC
TRBJ2-7	NA	TRBV7-2	NA	CASSPDSPGWEQYF	TGTGCCAGCAGCCCGGACAGCCCCGGGTGGGAGCAGTACTTC
TRBJ2-2	NA	TRBV18	once	CASSPEGSTGELFF	TGTGCCAGCTCACCTGAAGGGAGCACCGGGGAGCTGTTTTTT
TRBJ1-1	NA	TRBV27	NA	CASSQYRDMNTEAFF	TGTGCCAGCAGTCAATACAGGGACATGAACACTGAAGCTTTCTTT
TRBJ1-3	TRBD1	TRBV5-1	once	CASSTTGGSGNTIYF	TGCGCCAGCAGCACAACAGGGGGCTCTGGAAACACCATATATTTT
TRBJ1-2	TRBD1	TRBV28	NA	CASRSGQVYGYTF	TGTGCCAGCAGATCGGGACAGGTGTATGGCTACACCTTC
TRBJ1-2	TRBD1	TRBV6-5	NA	CASSPDRGHGYTF	TGTGCCAGCAGCCCAGACAGGGGGCATGGCTACACCTTC
TRBJ2-7	NA	TRBV2	NA	CASSERAGVYSYEQYF	TGTGCCAGCAGTGAGCGAGCAGGGGTCTACTCCTACGAGCAGTACTTC
TRBJ2-2	NA	TRBV10-3	few	CAISAERVENTGELFF	TGTGCCATCAGTGCAGAGAGGGTGGAGAACACCGGGGAGCTGTTTTTT
TRBJ1-1	NA	TRBV7-9	few	CASSLGAMNTEAFF	TGTGCCAGCAGCTTGGGGGCTATGAACACTGAAGCTTTCTTT
TRBJ1-2	TRBD1	TRBV27	NA	CASSLGLGQGLWGYTF	TGTGCCAGCAGTTTAGGCCTTGGACAGGGTTTATGGGGCTACACCTTC
TRBJ2-5	TRBD1	TRBV5-1	NA	CASSLAGQDQETQYF	TGCGCCAGCAGCTTGGCGGGACAGGACCAAGAGACCCAGTACTTC
TRBJ2-7	NA	TRBV7-2	NA	CASLIGGGSYEQYF	TGTGCCAGCCTCATAGGGGGGGGCTCCTACGAGCAGTACTTC